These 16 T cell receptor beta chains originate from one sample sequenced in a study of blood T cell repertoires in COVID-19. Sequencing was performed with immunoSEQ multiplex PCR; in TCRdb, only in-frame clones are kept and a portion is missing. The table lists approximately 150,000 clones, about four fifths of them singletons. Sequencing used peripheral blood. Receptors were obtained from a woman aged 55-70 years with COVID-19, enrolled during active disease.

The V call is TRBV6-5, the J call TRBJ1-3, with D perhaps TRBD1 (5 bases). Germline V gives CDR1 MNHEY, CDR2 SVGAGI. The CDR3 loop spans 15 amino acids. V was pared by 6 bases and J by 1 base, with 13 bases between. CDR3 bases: TGTGCCAGCAGCGCCAGGGAAGGGTCTGGAAACACCATATATTTT. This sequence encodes CASSAREGSGNTIYF.

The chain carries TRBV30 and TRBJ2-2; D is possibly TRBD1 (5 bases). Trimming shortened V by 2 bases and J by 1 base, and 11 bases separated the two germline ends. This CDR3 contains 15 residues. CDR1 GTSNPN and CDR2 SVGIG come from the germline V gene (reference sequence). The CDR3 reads CAWSSLGQNTGELFF. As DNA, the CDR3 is TGTGCCTGGAGTTCCCTCGGACAGAACACCGGGGAGCTGTTTTTT.

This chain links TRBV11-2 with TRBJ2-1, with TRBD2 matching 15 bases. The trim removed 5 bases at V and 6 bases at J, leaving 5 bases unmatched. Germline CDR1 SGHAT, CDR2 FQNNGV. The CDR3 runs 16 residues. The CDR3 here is CASSRTSGGGFNEQFF. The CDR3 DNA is TGTGCCAGCAGCCGGACTAGCGGGGGGGGATTCAATGAGCAGTTCTTC. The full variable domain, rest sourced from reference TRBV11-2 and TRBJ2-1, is EAGVAQSPRYKIIEKRQSVAFWCNPISGHATLYWYQQILGQGPKLLIQFQNNGVVDDSQLPKDRFSAERLKGVDSTLKIQPAKLEDSAVYLCASSRTSGGGFNEQFFGPGTRLTVL.

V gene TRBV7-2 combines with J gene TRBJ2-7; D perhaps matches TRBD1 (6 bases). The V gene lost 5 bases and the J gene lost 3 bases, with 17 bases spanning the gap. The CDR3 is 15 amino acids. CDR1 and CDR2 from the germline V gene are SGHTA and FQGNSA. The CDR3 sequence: CASSPTGQMSYEQYF. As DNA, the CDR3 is TGTGCCAGCAGCCCAACCGGACAGATGAGCTACGAGCAGTACTTC. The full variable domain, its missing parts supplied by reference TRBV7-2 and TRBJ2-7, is GAGVSQSPSNKVTEKGKDVELRCDPISGHTALYWYRQSLGQGLEFLIYFQGNSAPDKSGLPSDRFSAERTGGSVSTLTIQRTQQEDSAVYLCASSPTGQMSYEQYFGPGTRLTVT.

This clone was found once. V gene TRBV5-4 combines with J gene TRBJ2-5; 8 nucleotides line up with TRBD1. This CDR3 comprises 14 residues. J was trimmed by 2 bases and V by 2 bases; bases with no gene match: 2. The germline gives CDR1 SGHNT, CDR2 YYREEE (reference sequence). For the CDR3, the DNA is TGTGCCAGCAGCTTAGGGACAGGTCAAGAGACCCAGTACTTC. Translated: CASSLGTGQETQYF.

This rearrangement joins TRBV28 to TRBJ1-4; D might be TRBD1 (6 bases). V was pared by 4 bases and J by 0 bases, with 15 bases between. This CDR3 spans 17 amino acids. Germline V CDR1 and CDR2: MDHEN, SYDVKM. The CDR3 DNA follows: TGTGCCAGCAGTTCCGTCGACAGGCCTGCAACTAATGAAAAACTGTTTTTT. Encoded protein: CASSSVDRPATNEKLFF. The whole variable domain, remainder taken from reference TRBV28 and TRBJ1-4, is DVKVTQSSRYLVKRTGEKVFLECVQDMDHENMFWYRQDPGLGLRLIYFSYDVKMKEKGDIPEGYSVSREKKERFSLILESASTNQTSMYLCASSSVDRPATNEKLFFGSGTQLSVL.

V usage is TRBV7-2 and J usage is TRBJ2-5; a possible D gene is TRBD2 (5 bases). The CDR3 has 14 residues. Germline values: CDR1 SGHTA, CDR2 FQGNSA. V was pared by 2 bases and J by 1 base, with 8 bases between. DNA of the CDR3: TGTGCCAGCAGCTTAATGAGGGTCCAAGAGACCCAGTACTTC. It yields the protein CASSLMRVQETQYF.

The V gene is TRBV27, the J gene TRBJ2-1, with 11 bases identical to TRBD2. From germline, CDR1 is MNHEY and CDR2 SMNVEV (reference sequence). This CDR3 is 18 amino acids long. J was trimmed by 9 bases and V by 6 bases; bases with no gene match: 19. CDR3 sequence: CASRNNPRTSGLFSEQFF. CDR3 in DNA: TGTGCCAGCAGAAATAATCCTCGGACTAGCGGGCTGTTTAGTGAGCAGTTCTTC.

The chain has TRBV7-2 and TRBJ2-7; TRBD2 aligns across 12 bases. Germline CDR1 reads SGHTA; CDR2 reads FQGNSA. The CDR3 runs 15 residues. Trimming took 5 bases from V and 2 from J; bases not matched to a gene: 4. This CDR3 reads CASSQRLAGAYEQYF. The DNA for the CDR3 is TGTGCCAGCAGCCAACGACTAGCGGGAGCCTACGAGCAGTACTTC.

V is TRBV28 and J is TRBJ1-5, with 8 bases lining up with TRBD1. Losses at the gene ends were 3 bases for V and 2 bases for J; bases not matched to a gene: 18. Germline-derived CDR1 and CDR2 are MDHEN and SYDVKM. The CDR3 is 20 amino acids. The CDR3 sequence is CASSFPIQGDSWARNQPQHF. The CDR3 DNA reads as TGTGCCAGCAGTTTCCCCATACAGGGGGACTCCTGGGCCCGCAATCAGCCCCAGCATTTT.

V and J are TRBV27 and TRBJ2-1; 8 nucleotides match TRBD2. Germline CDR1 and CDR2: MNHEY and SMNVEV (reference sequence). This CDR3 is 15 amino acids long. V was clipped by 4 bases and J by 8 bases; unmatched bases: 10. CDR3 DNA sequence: TGTGCCAGCAGTTCTAGAGGACTAGCACGAGATGAGCAGTTCTTC. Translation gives CASSSRGLARDEQFF.

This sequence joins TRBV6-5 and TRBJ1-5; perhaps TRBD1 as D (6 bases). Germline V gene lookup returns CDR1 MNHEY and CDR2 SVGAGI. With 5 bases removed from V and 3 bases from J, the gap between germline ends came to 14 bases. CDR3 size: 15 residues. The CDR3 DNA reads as TGTGCCAGCAGTCCGGGGGGGGCAGACAATCAGCCCCAGCATTTT. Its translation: CASSPGGADNQPQHF.

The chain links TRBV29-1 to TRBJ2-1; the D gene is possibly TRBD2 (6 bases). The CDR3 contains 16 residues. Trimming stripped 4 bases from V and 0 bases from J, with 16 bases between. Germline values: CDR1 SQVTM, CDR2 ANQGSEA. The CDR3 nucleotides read TGCAGCGTTGCGGAGGGGTCTCGGAGCTCCTACAATGAGCAGTTCTTC. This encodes CSVAEGSRSSYNEQFF.

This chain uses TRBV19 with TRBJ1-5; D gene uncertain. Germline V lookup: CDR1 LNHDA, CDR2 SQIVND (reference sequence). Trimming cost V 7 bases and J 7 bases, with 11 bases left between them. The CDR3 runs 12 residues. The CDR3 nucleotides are TGTGCCAGTACCACAGAAATACAGCCCCAGCATTTT. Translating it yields CASTTEIQPQHF.

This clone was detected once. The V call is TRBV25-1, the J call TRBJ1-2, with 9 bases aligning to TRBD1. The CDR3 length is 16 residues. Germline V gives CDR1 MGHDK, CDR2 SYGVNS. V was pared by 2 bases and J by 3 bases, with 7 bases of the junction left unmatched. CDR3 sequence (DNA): TGTGCCAGCAGTGAAGGGACAGGGCGGTTACACTATGGCTACACCTTC. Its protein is CASSEGTGRLHYGYTF.

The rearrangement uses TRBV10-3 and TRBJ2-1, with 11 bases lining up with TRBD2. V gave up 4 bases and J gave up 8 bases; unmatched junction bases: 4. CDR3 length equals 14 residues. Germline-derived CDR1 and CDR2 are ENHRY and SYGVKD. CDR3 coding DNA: TGTGCCATCAGTGGACTAGCGGGAAGGGATGAGCAGTTCTTC. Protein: CAISGLAGRDEQFF.